This T cell receptor (beta chain) was captured in a study of T cell clones after liver transplantation. This clone was recorded only once. The antigen is not known. The repertoire was sequenced with immunoSEQ multiplex PCR; TCRdb's copy has only in-frame clones and lacks some. The sample lists tens of thousands of clones; 65% to 75% were seen once. The study's findings and limits: Post-transplant, graft-donor-reactive CD4 TCRbeta sequences in blood dropped significantly in most of the 8 subjects. Donor-reactive sequences fell more than third party-reactive ones, suggesting partial deletion.

The CDR3 loop spans 12 amino acids. The V end was cut by 8 bases, the J end by 4 bases, with 11 bases between. In germline, CDR1 is LNHDA, CDR2 SQIVND (reference sequence). This chain connects TRBV19 to TRBJ1-1; D not certain. The sample here was CD4+ T cells from blood, taken before liver transplant. The clonotype originates from a human donor who received a liver transplant. In DNA form, the CDR3 reads TGTGCCAGTCGAGGGCTTGGCACTGAAGCTTTCTTT. This encodes CASRGLGTEAFF.